This TCR beta chain emerged from a study of CD8 T cells in Susac syndrome. V lost 0 bases to trimming and J lost 1 base, with 8 bases between them. Germline assignment: CDR1 SGDLS and CDR2 YYNGEE. CDR3 size: 14 residues. With random hexamers, reverse transcription was performed on about 0.5 to 1 ug of RNA. TCRdb reanalysed the immunoSEQ multiplex PCR reads using MiXCR and keeps one entry per CDR3 protein. The data contain some 200,000 distinct CDR3 sequences, around 95% of them seen just once; the ten biggest clones take up approximately 0.1%. The chain recombines TRBV9 with TRBJ2-7; the D is unclear. The sample comprised CD4+ T cells from PBMCs. The receptor comes from a human donor with Susac syndrome. CDR3 bases: TGTGCCAGCAGCGTAGAGGGCCCTTCCTACGAGCAGTACTTC. Protein sequence: CASSVEGPSYEQYF.